Listed below are T cell receptor beta chains from one sample, sequenced in a study of early T cells in non-severe SARS-CoV-2 infection. TCRdb reanalysed the 5' RACE reads using MiXCR and keeps one entry per CDR3 protein. The sample records 54,000 or so distinct CDR3 sequences, around 6% being singletons. Sample: whole blood. These receptors came from an adult who was a healthcare worker with PCR-confirmed SARS-CoV-2 infection or an uninfected control (not recorded which). The CDR3 runs from the conserved cysteine through the conserved F or W. D genes are given only for firm matches. Only part of the rows carry a size: once, few, many, or a class if the clone is expanded.

clone_size j_call cdr3_length d_call v_call cdr3_nt cdr3_aa
many TRBJ2-1 16 TRBD2 TRBV4-3 TGCGCCAGCAGCCAAGATCCCAGCGGGGGGGCCAATGAGCAGTTCTTC CASSQDPSGGANEQFF
. TRBJ2-1 15 TRBD2 TRBV4-2 TGTGCCAGCAGGCAAGGGACTAGCGGGAGTTATGAGCAGTTCTTC CASRQGTSGSYEQFF
many TRBJ1-2 14 . TRBV5-6 TGTGCCAGCAGCAATGACAGGCAAAACTATGGCTACACCTTC CASSNDRQNYGYTF
. TRBJ2-2 13 . TRBV9 TGTGCCAGCAGCGTAGTCCTAGGCGTGGAGCTGTTTTTT CASSVVLGVELFF
few TRBJ1-1 12 . TRBV20-1 TGCAGTGCACAGCGGTGGAACACTGAAGCTTTCTTT CSAQRWNTEAFF
. TRBJ2-2 15 . TRBV12-3/TRBV12-4 TGTGCCAGCAGTTTAGGGATATCAAACACCGGGGAGCTGTTTTTT CASSLGISNTGELFF
many TRBJ2-7 14 . TRBV7-2 TGTGCCAGCAGCTCCCACCAGGGCCCCTACGAGCAGTACTTC CASSSHQGPYEQYF
many TRBJ2-1 14 . TRBV12-3/TRBV12-4 TGTGCCAGCAGTTTTGGCAGGGGTTCGAATGAGCAGTTCTTC CASSFGRGSNEQFF
many TRBJ2-7 13 . TRBV5-4 TGTGCCAGCACCCTGGACAGCTCCTACGAGCAGTACTTC CASTLDSSYEQYF
many TRBJ2-1 16 TRBD2 TRBV7-9 TGTGCCAGCAGCCCCCTGGGCGGGGGGGCCCTCAATGAGCAGTTCTTC CASSPLGGGALNEQFF
once TRBJ2-5 15 . TRBV7-9 TGTGCCAGCACCGAGAGGGGGGGGCCAGCCGGGACCCAGTACTTC CASTERGGPAGTQYF